A single sample is the source of the 7 T cell receptor beta chains below, sequenced in a study of T-cell memory formation after mild COVID-19. TCRdb analysed the 5' RACE reads with MiXCR anew, one entry per CDR3 protein. Among 430,000 or so distinct CDR3 sequences, around a quarter were seen once, and the ten largest hold under 15%. The sample comprised PBMCs or a T cell subset sorted from them (not recorded which). The receptor set was obtained from an adult woman who had mild COVID-19 (a few samples of this study predate the infection). Cell type and time point are not known.

This clonotype was seen at least ten times. The rearrangement uses TRBV29-1 and TRBJ2-1, with D unresolved. Trimming took 5 bases from V and 0 from J, leaving 14 bases between them. The CDR3 is made up of 15 amino acids. Germline V lookup: CDR1 SQVTM, CDR2 ANQGSEA. The CDR3 nucleotides are TGCAGCGTTCTCTTGCCGGGCGACTCCTACAATGAGCAGTTCTTC. As protein: CSVLLPGDSYNEQFF.

This clonotype came up a few times. V usage is TRBV14 and J usage is TRBJ2-7; D is perhaps TRBD1 or TRBD2 (5 bases each). Germline V gene sequence: CDR1 SGHDN, CDR2 FVKESK. V was trimmed by 8 bases and J by 1 base, leaving 12 bases between them. The CDR3 loop spans 13 amino acids. The CDR3 protein is CASARDLSYEQYF. The CDR3 nucleotides read TGTGCCAGCGCCCGGGACCTATCCTACGAGCAGTACTTC.

V usage is TRBV7-9 and J usage is TRBJ1-2, with D possibly being TRBD1 (6 bases). CDR1 and CDR2 from the germline V gene are SEHNR and FQNEAQ (reference sequence). V was cut by 3 bases and J by 6 bases, with 11 bases left in between. This CDR3 spans 13 amino acids. The CDR3 is CASSLETGHGYTF. The CDR3 DNA sequence: TGTGCCAGCAGCTTGGAAACAGGGCATGGCTACACCTTC.

The chain employs TRBV7-9 and TRBJ2-1; 7 nucleotides line up with TRBD2. J was trimmed by 5 bases and V by 0 bases; bases with no gene match: 7. CDR1 is SEHNR and CDR2 is FQNEAQ in the germline V gene (reference sequence). The CDR3 is made up of 16 amino acids. The CDR3 loop reads CASSLAPRDYNNEQFF. CDR3 DNA sequence: TGTGCCAGCAGCTTAGCGCCCCGGGACTACAACAATGAGCAGTTCTTC.

This clonotype was seen only a few times. The chain uses TRBV11-3 and TRBJ2-3; D gene ambiguous. The V end was cut by 4 bases, the J end by 2 bases, with 13 bases between. The CDR3 loop spans 15 amino acids. The V gene's germline CDR1 is SGHNT and CDR2 YENEEA. The CDR3 DNA is TGTGCCAGCAGCTGGGCGATGGTAAACACAGATACGCAGTATTTT. Translation gives CASSWAMVNTDTQYF.

This clonotype occurred once. The CDR3, as DNA: TGTGCCAGCGCGGGGCAGAACTATGGCTACACCTTC. It is translated as CASAGQNYGYTF. The chain links TRBV9 to TRBJ1-2; D might be TRBD1 (5 bases). Trimming removed 7 bases from V and 2 bases from J, with 9 bases in between. This CDR3 comprises 12 residues. The germline gives CDR1 SGDLS, CDR2 YYNGEE.

In this sample, this clonotype turned up a few times. V is TRBV7-9 and J is TRBJ1-1; possibly TRBD1 for D (5 bases). The germline CDR1 and CDR2 sequences are SEHNR and FQNEAQ (reference sequence). The CDR3 runs to 15 residues. V was cut by 1 base and J by 0 bases, with 9 bases left in between. CDR3 protein: CASSLDRLLNTEAFF. DNA for the CDR3: TGTGCCAGCAGCTTAGACAGGTTACTGAACACTGAAGCTTTCTTT. The full variable domain, rest sourced from reference TRBV7-9 and TRBJ1-1, is DTGVSQNPRHKITKRGQNVTFRCDPISEHNRLYWYRQTLGQGPEFLTYFQNEAQLEKSRLLSDRFSAERPKGSFSTLEIQRTEQGDSAMYLCASSLDRLLNTEAFFGQGTRLTVV.